This TCR beta chain came from a study of CD8 T cells in ankylosing spondylitis. Overall study results and limits: Typical of ankylosing spondylitis blood, it appeared, was a TCR beta motif of eight highly homologous variants. Matched ankylosing spondylitis synovial fluid reportedly showed significant enrichment of disease-linked clones. Peripheral blood held disease-linked clones only at relatively low frequency, and these were CD8+.

This clonotype was picked up a small number of times. Its antigen is unknown. The authors made TCR beta libraries by quantitative 5'-RACE with molecular barcodes. TCRdb re-analysed the 5' RACE reads in MiXCR, keeping a single row per CDR3 protein. There are about 130,000 distinct CDR3 sequences in the sample; 9.3% occur only once, and 3% to 4% lies in the top ten. This CDR3 is built from 15 residues. Germline values: CDR1 SGHDT, CDR2 YYEEEE. The germline V and J ends were trimmed by 2 bases and 3 bases, with 13 bases remaining between them. Material: blood, either unsorted or a sorted T cell fraction (not recorded which). This sequence was found in a male donor with ankylosing spondylitis or in good health (not recorded which). The chain combines TRBV5-6 with TRBJ2-3, with D hard to call. The chain's CDR3 is CASSFKWSETDTQYF. CDR3 DNA sequence: TGTGCCAGCAGCTTCAAGTGGTCTGAAACAGATACGCAGTATTTT.